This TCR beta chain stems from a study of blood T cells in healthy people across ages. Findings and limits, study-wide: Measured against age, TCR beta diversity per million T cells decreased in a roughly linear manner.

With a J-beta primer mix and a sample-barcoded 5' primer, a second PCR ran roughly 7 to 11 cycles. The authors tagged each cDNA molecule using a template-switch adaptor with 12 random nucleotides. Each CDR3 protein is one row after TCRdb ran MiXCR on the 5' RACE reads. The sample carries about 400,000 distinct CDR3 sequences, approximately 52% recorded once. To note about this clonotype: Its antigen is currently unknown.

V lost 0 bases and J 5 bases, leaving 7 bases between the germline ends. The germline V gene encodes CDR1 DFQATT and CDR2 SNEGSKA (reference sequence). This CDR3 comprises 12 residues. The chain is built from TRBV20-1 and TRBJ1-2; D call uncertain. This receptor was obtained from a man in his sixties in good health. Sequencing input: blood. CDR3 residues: CSARDGSYGYTF. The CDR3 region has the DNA TGCAGTGCTAGAGATGGAAGTTATGGCTACACCTTC.